This entry concerns a single T cell receptor beta chain. Assay used: immunoSEQ multiplex PCR; TCRdb lists only in-frame clones, some missing. The sample contains 650,000 to 800,000 clones, approximately 90% of which appear only once. The germline V gene encodes CDR1 SGHNT and CDR2 YENEEA. The V and J ends lost 3 bases and 6 bases, in that order; junction bases with no gene match: 0. The CDR3 sequence is 13 residues long. The source of the sample is a study of blood T cell repertoires in COVID-19. This chain joins TRBV11-3 and TRBJ2-1; TRBD1 aligns across 9 bases. The TCR comes from a woman under 30 with acute or convalescent COVID-19. The sequencing input was peripheral blood. The CDR3 sequence is CASSLTGGNEQFF. The CDR3 coding sequence is TGTGCCAGCAGCTTGACAGGGGGCAATGAGCAGTTCTTC. Full variable domain (outside the CDR3, taken from reference TRBV11-3 and TRBJ2-1): EAGVVQSPRYKIIEKKQPVAFWCNPISGHNTLYWYLQNLGQGPELLIRYENEEAVDDSQLPKDRFSAERLKGVDSTLKIQPAELGDSAVYLCASSLTGGNEQFFGPGTRLTVL.